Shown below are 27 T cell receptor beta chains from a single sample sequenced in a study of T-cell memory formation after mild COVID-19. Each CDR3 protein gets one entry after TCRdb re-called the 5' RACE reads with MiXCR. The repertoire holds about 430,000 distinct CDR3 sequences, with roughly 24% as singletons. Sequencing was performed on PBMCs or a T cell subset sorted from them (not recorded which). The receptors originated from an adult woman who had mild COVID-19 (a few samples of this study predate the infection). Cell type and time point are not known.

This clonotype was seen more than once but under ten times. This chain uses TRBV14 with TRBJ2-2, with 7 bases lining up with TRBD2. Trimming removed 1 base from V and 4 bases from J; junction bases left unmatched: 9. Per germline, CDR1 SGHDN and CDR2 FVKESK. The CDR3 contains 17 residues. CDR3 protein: CASSQVRAGAITGELFF. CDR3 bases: TGTGCCAGCAGCCAAGTCAGGGCGGGAGCGATCACCGGGGAGCTGTTTTTT.

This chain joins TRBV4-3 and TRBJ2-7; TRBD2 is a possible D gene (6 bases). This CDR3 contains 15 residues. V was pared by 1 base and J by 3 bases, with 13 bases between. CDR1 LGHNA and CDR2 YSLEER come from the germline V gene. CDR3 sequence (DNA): TGCGCCAGCAGCCAAGTGGAGGGAATGGGCTACGAGCAGTACTTC. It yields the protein CASSQVEGMGYEQYF.

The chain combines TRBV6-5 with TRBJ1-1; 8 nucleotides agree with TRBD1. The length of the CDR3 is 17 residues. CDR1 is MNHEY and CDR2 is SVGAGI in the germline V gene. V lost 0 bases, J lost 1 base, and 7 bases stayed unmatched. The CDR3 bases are TGTGCCAGCAGTTACTCGAGGACCGGGACAGGGAACACTGAAGCTTTCTTT. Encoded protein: CASSYSRTGTGNTEAFF.

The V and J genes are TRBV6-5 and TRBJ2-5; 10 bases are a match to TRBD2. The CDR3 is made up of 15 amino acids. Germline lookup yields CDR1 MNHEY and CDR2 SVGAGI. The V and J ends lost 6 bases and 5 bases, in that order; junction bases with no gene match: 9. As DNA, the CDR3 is TGTGCCAGCAGATCGGGGGGACTAGCGAGTGAGACCCAGTACTTC. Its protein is CASRSGGLASETQYF.

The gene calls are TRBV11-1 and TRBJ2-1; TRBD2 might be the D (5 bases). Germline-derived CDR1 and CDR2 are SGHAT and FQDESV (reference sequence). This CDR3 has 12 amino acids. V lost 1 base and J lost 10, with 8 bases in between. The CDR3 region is CASSLGPGEQFF. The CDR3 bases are TGTGCCAGCAGCTTAGGGCCGGGAGAGCAGTTCTTC.

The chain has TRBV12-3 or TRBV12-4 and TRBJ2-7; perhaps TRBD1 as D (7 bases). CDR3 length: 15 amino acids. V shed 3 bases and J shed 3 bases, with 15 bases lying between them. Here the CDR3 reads CASSLPRGARYEQYF. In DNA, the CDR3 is TGTGCCAGCAGTTTGCCCAGGGGGGCTCGCTACGAGCAGTACTTC.

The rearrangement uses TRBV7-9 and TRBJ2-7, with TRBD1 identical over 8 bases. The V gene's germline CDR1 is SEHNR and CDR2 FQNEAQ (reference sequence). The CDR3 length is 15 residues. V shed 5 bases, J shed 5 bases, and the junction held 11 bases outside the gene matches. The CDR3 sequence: CASSTWTGRSDEQYF. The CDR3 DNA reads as TGTGCCAGCAGCACCTGGACAGGGAGATCGGACGAGCAGTACTTC.

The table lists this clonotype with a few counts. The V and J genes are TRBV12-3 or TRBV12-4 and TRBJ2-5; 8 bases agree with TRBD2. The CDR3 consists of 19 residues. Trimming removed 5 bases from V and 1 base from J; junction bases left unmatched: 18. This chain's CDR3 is CASSLGEGIAGLFQETQYF. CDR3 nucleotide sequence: TGTGCCAGCAGTCTGGGGGAAGGAATAGCGGGGCTATTCCAAGAGACCCAGTACTTC.

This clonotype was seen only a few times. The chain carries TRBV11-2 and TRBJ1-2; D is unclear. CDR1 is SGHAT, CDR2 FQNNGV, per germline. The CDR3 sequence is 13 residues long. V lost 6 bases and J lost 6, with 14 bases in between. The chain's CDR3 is CASSPGLGDGYTF. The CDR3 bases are TGTGCCAGCAGTCCTGGACTAGGTGATGGCTACACCTTC.

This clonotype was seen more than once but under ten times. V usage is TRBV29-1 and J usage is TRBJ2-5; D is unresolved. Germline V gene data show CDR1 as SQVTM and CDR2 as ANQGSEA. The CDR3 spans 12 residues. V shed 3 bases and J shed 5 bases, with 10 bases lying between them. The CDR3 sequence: CSVDPGRETQYF. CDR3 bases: TGCAGCGTTGACCCCGGGCGGGAGACCCAGTACTTC.

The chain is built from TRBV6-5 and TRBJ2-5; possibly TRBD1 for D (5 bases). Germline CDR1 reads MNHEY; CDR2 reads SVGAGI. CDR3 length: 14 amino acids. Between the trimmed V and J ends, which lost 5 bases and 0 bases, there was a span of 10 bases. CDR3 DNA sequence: TGTGCCAGCAGTACAGGATCGTACCAAGAGACCCAGTACTTC. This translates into CASSTGSYQETQYF.

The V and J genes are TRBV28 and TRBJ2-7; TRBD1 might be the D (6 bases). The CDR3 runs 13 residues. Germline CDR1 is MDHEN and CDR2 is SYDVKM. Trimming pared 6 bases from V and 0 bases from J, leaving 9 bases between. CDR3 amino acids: CASREQGSYEQYF. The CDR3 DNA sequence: TGTGCCAGCAGAGAACAGGGCTCCTACGAGCAGTACTTC.

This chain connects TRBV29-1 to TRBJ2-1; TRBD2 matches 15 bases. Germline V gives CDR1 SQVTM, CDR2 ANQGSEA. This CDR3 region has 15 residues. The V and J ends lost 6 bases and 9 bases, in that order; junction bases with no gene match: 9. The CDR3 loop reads CSVILGLAGGSEQFF. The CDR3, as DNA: TGCAGCGTCATACTGGGACTAGCGGGAGGAAGTGAGCAGTTCTTC.

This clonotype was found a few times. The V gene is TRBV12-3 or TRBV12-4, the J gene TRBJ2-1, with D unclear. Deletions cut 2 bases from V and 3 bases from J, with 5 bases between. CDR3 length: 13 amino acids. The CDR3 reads CASSLRVYNEQFF. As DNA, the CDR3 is TGTGCCAGCAGTTTAAGGGTCTACAATGAGCAGTTCTTC.

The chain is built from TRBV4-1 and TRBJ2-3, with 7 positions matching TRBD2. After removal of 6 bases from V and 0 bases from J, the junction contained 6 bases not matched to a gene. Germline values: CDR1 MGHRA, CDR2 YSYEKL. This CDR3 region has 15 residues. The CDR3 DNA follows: TGCGCCAGCAGACCTATCGGGGGGAGCACAGATACGCAGTATTTT. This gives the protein CASRPIGGSTDTQYF.

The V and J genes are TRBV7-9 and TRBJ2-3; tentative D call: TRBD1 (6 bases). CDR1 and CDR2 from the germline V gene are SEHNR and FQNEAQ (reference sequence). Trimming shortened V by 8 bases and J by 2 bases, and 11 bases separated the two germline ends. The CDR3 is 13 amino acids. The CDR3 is CASGLGATDTQYF. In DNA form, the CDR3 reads TGTGCCAGCGGGCTGGGGGCCACAGATACGCAGTATTTT. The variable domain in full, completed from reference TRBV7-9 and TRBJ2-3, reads DTGVSQNPRHKITKRGQNVTFRCDPISEHNRLYWYRQTLGQGPEFLTYFQNEAQLEKSRLLSDRFSAERPKGSFSTLEIQRTEQGDSAMYLCASGLGATDTQYFGPGTRLTVL.

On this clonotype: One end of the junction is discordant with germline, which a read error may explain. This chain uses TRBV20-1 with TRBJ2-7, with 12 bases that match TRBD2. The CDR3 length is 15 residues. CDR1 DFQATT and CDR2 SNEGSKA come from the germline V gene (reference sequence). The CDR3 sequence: CSARGRLAGAAQQYF. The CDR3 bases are TGCAGTGCAAGAGGTCGACTAGCGGGGGCGGCACAGCAGTACTTC.

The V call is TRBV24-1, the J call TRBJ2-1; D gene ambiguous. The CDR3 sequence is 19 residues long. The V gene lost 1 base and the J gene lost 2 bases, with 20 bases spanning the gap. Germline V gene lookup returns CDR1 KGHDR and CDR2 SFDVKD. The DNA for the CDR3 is TGTGCCACCAGTGATTTCAGCACCGGCCGCGTGGGCCCCTACAATGAGCAGTTCTTC. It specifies CATSDFSTGRVGPYNEQFF.

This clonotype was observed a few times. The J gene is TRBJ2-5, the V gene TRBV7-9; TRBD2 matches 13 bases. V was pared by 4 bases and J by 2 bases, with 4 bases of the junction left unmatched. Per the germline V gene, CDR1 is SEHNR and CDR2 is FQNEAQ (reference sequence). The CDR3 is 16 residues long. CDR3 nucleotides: TGTGCCAGCAGCTCCGGACTAGCGGGGGAACAAGAGACCCAGTACTTC. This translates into CASSSGLAGEQETQYF.

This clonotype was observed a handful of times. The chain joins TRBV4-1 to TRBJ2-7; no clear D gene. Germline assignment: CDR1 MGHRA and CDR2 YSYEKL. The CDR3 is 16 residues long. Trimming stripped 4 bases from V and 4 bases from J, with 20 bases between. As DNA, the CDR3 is TGCGCCAGCAGCCGGCAGGACCAGATCCCACCTTACGAGCAGTACTTC. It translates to CASSRQDQIPPYEQYF.

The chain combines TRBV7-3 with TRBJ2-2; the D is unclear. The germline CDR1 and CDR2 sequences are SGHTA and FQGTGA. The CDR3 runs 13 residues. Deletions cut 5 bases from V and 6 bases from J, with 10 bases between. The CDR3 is CASSPRGPGELFF. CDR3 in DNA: TGTGCCAGCAGCCCCCGTGGTCCCGGGGAGCTGTTTTTT.

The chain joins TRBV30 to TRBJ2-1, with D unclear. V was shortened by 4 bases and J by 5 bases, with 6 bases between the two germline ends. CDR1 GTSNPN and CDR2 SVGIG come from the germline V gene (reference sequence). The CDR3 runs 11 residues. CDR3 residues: CAWTKNNEQFF. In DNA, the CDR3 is TGTGCCTGGACTAAAAACAATGAGCAGTTCTTC.

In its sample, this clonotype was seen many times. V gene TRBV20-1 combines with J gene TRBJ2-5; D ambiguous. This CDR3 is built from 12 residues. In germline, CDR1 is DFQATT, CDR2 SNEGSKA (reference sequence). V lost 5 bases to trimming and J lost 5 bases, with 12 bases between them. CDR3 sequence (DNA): TGCAGTGCTCTGAGTGGGAAGGAGACCCAGTACTTC. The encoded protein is CSALSGKETQYF.

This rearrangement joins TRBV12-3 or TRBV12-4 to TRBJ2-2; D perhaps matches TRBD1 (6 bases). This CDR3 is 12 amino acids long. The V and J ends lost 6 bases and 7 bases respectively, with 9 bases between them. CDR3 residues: CASRPGVGELFF. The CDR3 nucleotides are TGTGCCAGCAGGCCAGGGGTCGGGGAGCTGTTTTTT.

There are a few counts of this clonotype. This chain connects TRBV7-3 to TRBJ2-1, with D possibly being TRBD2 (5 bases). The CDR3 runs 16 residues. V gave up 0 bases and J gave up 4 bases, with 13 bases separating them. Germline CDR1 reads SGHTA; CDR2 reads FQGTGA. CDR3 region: CASSLTSGIGYNEQFF. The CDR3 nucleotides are TGTGCCAGCAGCTTAACTTCGGGGATTGGGTACAATGAGCAGTTCTTC.

The CDR3 DNA reads TGTGCCAGCCTCCGGGGACAATCCGACACCGGGGAGCTGTTTTTT. It specifies CASLRGQSDTGELFF. The chain is built from TRBV19 and TRBJ2-2, with a possible D match to TRBD1 (6 bases). The V end lost 9 bases, the J end lost 3 bases, and 17 bases lay between the germline ends. The germline CDR1 and CDR2 sequences are LNHDA and SQIVND (reference sequence). The CDR3 is made up of 15 amino acids.

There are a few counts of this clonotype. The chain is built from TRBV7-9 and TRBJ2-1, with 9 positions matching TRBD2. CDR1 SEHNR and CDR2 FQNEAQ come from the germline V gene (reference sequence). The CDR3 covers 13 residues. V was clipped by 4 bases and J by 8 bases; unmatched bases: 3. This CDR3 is CASSSGTSYEQFF. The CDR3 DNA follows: TGTGCCAGCAGCTCCGGGACTAGCTATGAGCAGTTCTTC.